This is a list of T cell receptor beta chains from one sample in a study of PD-1 blockade in mismatch repair-deficient tumors. Only in-frame clones appear in the TCRdb table, and some are missing; sequencing was by immunoSEQ multiplex PCR. Counted here are under 95,000 clones, approximately 81% occurring once; the ten biggest clones make up around 2.6%. This sample comprised peripheral blood, obtained 12 weeks after starting pembrolizumab. The origin of the receptors is an adult with mismatch repair-deficient cancer. Each CDR3 is given without its conserved first and last residue. Expanded clones are given a class, and other clones once, few, many or no size at all.

v_gene: TRBV7-9; abundance: NA; j_gene: TRBJ2-2; CDR3aa: ASSGTGASNTGELF
v_gene: TRBV7-9; abundance: NA; j_gene: TRBJ2-5; CDR3aa: ASSPRLLKETQY
v_gene: TRBV11-2; abundance: NA; j_gene: TRBJ2-2; CDR3aa: ASSLSGTGTGELF
v_gene: TRBV27; abundance: few; j_gene: TRBJ1-5; CDR3aa: ASSVLGSDPLQPQH
v_gene: TRBV10-2; abundance: NA; j_gene: TRBJ1-2; CDR3aa: ASSEWRGPSLPYGYT
v_gene: TRBV10-3; abundance: NA; j_gene: TRBJ2-7; CDR3aa: AISAGSYEQY
v_gene: TRBV7-8; abundance: few; j_gene: TRBJ2-1; CDR3aa: ASSSGPRSYNEQF
v_gene: TRBV9; abundance: NA; j_gene: TRBJ2-1; CDR3aa: ASSVRQSGEKGNEQF
v_gene: TRBV5-1; abundance: NA; j_gene: TRBJ1-5; CDR3aa: ASSLDSNQPQH
v_gene: TRBV5-1; abundance: NA; j_gene: TRBJ1-1; CDR3aa: ASSKRDDRSEAF
v_gene: TRBV5-6; abundance: NA; j_gene: TRBJ2-1; CDR3aa: ASSLGGGASSYNEQF
v_gene: TRBV4-1; abundance: NA; j_gene: TRBJ2-6; CDR3aa: ASSQERLGFYSSGANVLT
v_gene: TRBV14; abundance: NA; j_gene: TRBJ1-2; CDR3aa: ASSARGYYYGYT